This record covers a single T cell receptor (beta chain). What it recognizes is unknown. Produced via immunoSEQ multiplex PCR; TCRdb's table is partial and in-frame only. The table has about 160,000 clones, around 90% seen once. The sample comes from a study of T cell responses to AZD1222 COVID-19 vaccine. As for the study in general: Investigators merged groups given second doses at roughly 4 or roughly 12 weeks.

Notes on the study in general: Compared with day 0, the breadth and depth of the Spike-specific TCR repertoire rose significantly after two doses of AZD1222. Donors, mostly white British, included more females; clonal diversity was possibly underestimated.

This clonotype originated in an adult in good health. This specimen was peripheral blood, taken on day 0 of AZD1222 vaccination.

CDR3 sequence: CASSLDSQDSRNQPQHF. The CDR3 DNA follows: TGTGCCAGCAGCTTAGATTCGCAGGACAGCCGCAATCAGCCCCAGCATTTT. The rearrangement joins TRBV11-2 to TRBJ1-5; D possibly corresponds to TRBD1 (6 bases). CDR1 and CDR2 (germline): SGHAT, FQNNGV. The CDR3 is made up of 17 amino acids. The ends were cut back, 0 bases at V and 2 bases at J, with 14 bases in the middle.